A few counts support the clone carrying this T cell receptor beta chain. The antigen is undetermined. Treatment was busulfan-fludarabine conditioning, a marrow graft, and cyclophosphamide on days +3 and +4. This sample stems from a study of T cells after posttransplantation cyclophosphamide. Between the trimmed V and J ends, which lost 2 bases and 7 bases, there was a span of 11 bases. Germline values: CDR1 MNHEY, CDR2 SMNVEV (reference sequence). CDR3 size: 13 residues. Study outcomes and limitations: Skin or GI-infiltrating T cells shared few TRB sequences with blood.

The data were produced by immunoSEQ multiplex PCR, yet TCRdb's version contains in-frame clones alone and is incomplete. The sample lists 6,500 or so clones, around 67% occurring once. This chain uses TRBV27 with TRBJ1-2, with D unresolved. The clonotype comes from a male patient between 25 and 39 years old who received an allogeneic stem cell transplant from a related donor, was CMV-positive, and had acute GVHD only. The graft donor may account for some of the T cells. The source material was PBMCs, sampled around 1,500 days after allogeneic stem cell transplant with posttransplant cyclophosphamide. For the CDR3, the DNA is TGTGCCAGCAGTTTAAGCCCTAGGCGTGGCTACACCTTC. Protein product: CASSLSPRRGYTF.